The T cell receptor (beta chain) described here comes from a study of CD8 T cells in Susac syndrome. The CDR3 has 15 amino acids. Trimming cost V 0 bases and J 0 bases, with 9 bases left between them. Germline V gives CDR1 SGDLS, CDR2 YYNGEE. Random hexamers were used to reverse transcribe an amount of about 0.45 to 1 ug RNA. TCRdb fed the immunoSEQ multiplex PCR reads into MiXCR, producing one record per CDR3 protein. The data hold some 200,000 distinct CDR3 sequences, with 90% to 96% observed a single time. Regarding this clonotype: Its specificity is unknown.

General study results and limits: The authors found no clonal expansion in Susac syndrome CD4+ T cell repertoires.

This sequence originates from a human donor with Susac syndrome. Specimen: CD4+ T cells from PBMCs. This chain connects TRBV9 to TRBJ1-2; D unresolved. The CDR3, as DNA: TGTGCCAGCAGCGTAGATCTCTCCTCTAACTATGGCTACACCTTC. It specifies CASSVDLSSNYGYTF.